This paragraph reports one T cell receptor (beta chain). Produced via immunoSEQ multiplex PCR; TCRdb's table is partial and in-frame only. The sample yields roughly 130,000 clones, approximately 94% seen once. The record originates from a study of control samples from healthy donors and cancer patients. The material sequenced was PBMCs. This TCR was sampled from a man aged 50 to 59 with head and neck cancer.

The CDR3, as DNA: TGCAGTGCTAGTGCCAGGGGCCCCTACGAGCAGTACTTC. This codes for CSASARGPYEQYF. The chain uses TRBV20-1 and TRBJ2-7; TRBD1 might be the D (6 bases). V lost 3 bases to trimming and J lost 2 bases, with 11 bases between them. The CDR3 spans 13 residues. Germline V gives CDR1 DFQATT, CDR2 SNEGSKA (reference sequence).